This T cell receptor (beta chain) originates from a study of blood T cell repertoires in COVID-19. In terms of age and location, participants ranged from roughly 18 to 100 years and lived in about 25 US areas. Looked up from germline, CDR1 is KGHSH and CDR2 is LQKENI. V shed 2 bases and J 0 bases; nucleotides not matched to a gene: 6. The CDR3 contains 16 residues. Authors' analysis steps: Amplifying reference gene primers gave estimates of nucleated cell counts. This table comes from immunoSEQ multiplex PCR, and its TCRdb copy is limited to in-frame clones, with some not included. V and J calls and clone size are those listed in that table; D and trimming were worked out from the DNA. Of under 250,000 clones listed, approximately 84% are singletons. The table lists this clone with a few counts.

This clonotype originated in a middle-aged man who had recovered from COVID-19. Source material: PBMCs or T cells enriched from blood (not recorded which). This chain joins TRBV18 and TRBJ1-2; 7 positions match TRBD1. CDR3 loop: CASSPYTTGTNYGYTF. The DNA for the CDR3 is TGTGCCAGCTCACCATACACGACAGGGACTAACTATGGCTACACCTTC.